These T cell receptor beta chains were read from a single sample in a study of immune heterogeneity within non-small cell lung tumors. One entry per CDR3 protein, called by TCRdb with MiXCR from the multiplex PCR reads. Here the sample spans 10,000 to 15,000 distinct CDR3 sequences, about 23% being singletons. Sequencing was performed on lung tumor tissue. The source of these receptors is a man aged 50-59 years with non-small cell lung cancer. The CDR3 runs from the conserved cysteine through the conserved F or W. A D gene is named only where the DNA matches it firmly. The size of a clone is reported for some rows only, either as once, few or many, or as a class for expanded clones.

TRBV15	many	TRBJ2-1	TRBD2	CATSSPSGRVGDEQFF	TGTGCCACCAGCAGCCCTAGCGGGAGGGTCGGCGATGAGCAGTTCTTC
TRBV7-6	-	TRBJ2-1	TRBD2	CASSTGLAPNEQFF	TGTGCCAGCAGCACAGGACTAGCGCCCAATGAGCAGTTCTTC
TRBV20-1	many	TRBJ2-7	-	CSARRTGYEQYF	TGCAGTGCTCGAAGGACTGGCTACGAGCAGTACTTC
TRBV7-9	many	TRBJ1-2	TRBD1	CASIEEDRGYNGYTF	TGTGCCAGCATCGAAGAGGACAGGGGGTATAATGGCTACACCTTC
TRBV9	many	TRBJ1-2	-	CASSEIEGGGYTF	TGTGCCAGCAGCGAAATCGAAGGGGGTGGCTACACCTTC
TRBV11-3	many	TRBJ2-7	TRBD1	CASSLGRGNSYEQYF	TGTGCCAGCAGCTTAGGCAGGGGGAACTCCTACGAGCAGTACTTC
TRBV19	many	TRBJ1-6	-	CASCSGNNSPLHF	TGTGCCAGTTGTTCGGGGAATAATTCACCCCTCCACTTT
TRBV11-2	many	TRBJ2-1	TRBD2	CASSQTSGAGNEQFF	TGTGCCAGCAGCCAGACTAGCGGGGCGGGAAATGAGCAGTTCTTC
TRBV7-2	many	TRBJ1-2	-	CASNPGPGDGYTF	TGTGCCAGCAACCCAGGTCCAGGCGATGGCTACACCTTC
TRBV19	many	TRBJ1-5	TRBD1	CASSYYSGGGNQPQHF	TGTGCCAGTAGTTATTACTCAGGGGGCGGCAATCAGCCCCAGCATTTT
TRBV30	few	TRBJ1-4	TRBD1	CAWRPQGEGEKLFF	TGTGCCTGGAGACCCCAGGGGGAAGGTGAAAAACTGTTTTTT
TRBV2	many	TRBJ2-7	TRBD2	CASSAGLAGGPNEQYF	TGTGCCAGCAGTGCGGGACTAGCGGGGGGGCCAAACGAGCAGTACTTC
TRBV29-1	many	TRBJ2-7	-	CSVATDSYEQYF	TGCAGCGTTGCGACAGACTCCTACGAGCAGTACTTC
TRBV5-1	-	TRBJ1-5	-	CASSLAPRGPQHF	TGCGCCAGCAGCTTGGCCCCCCGCGGGCCCCAGCATTTT
TRBV6-1	medium-sized	TRBJ1-3	TRBD1	CASSVNRGDTIYF	TGTGCCAGCAGTGTTAACAGGGGGGACACCATATATTTT
TRBV18	few	TRBJ1-1	TRBD1	CASSPGSQGGKGEAFF	TGTGCCAGCTCACCAGGGTCCCAGGGGGGAAAGGGTGAAGCTTTCTTT
TRBV20-1	many	TRBJ2-3	-	CSAREVVGADTQYF	TGCAGTGCTAGGGAGGTAGTCGGGGCAGATACGCAGTATTTT
TRBV2	many	TRBJ2-1	TRBD2	CASSQGTSGEQFF	TGTGCCAGCAGTCAGGGGACTAGCGGAGAGCAGTTCTTC
TRBV6-1	many	TRBJ2-2	TRBD2	CASSFGLGLAGGRRTGELFF	TGTGCCAGCAGTTTCGGATTAGGACTAGCGGGGGGGCGACGAACCGGGGAGCTGTTTTTT
TRBV2	-	TRBJ2-3	-	CAGGAAGNPSTDTQYF	TGTGCCGGGGGGGCCGCGGGGAACCCTAGCACAGATACGCAGTATTTT